Listed here are 14 T cell receptor beta chains from one sample, sequenced in a study of shared clonotypes between healthy human individuals. The repertoire was sequenced with immunoSEQ multiplex PCR; TCRdb's copy has only in-frame clones and lacks some. This sample yields 800,000 or so clones, of which 90% to 97% are seen a single time; around 0.21% belongs to the top ten. CD8 cells regarded as naive lacked CD45RO, were positively chosen for CCR7, and omitted terminally differentiated effector memory CD45RA+ cells. Sequenced input: naive CD8+ T cells sorted from blood. All receptors derive from a man aged 25-45 years in good health.

The chain links TRBV29-1 to TRBJ2-1; D is perhaps TRBD2 (6 bases). Trimming shortened V by 0 bases and J by 7 bases, and 13 bases separated the two germline ends. CDR3 length: 14 residues. Germline values: CDR1 SQVTM, CDR2 ANQGSEA. In DNA form, the CDR3 reads TGCAGCGTTGAAGATGGTATAGGGAGGAATGAGCAGTTCTTC. Its protein is CSVEDGIGRNEQFF.

The CDR3 here is CATRDSLYNQPQHF. In DNA, the CDR3 is TGTGCCACCCGGGACAGCCTATACAATCAGCCCCAGCATTTT. V usage is TRBV28 and J usage is TRBJ1-5, with 7 bases aligning to TRBD1. Germline V lookup: CDR1 MDHEN, CDR2 SYDVKM. Losses at the gene ends were 10 bases for V and 3 bases for J; bases not matched to a gene: 9. This CDR3 comprises 14 residues.

The rearrangement uses TRBV5-6 and TRBJ1-5; D is perhaps TRBD1 (6 bases). The CDR3 is 16 residues long. V lost 2 bases and J 1 base, leaving 13 bases between the germline ends. Per the germline V gene, CDR1 is SGHDT and CDR2 is YYEEEE. The CDR3 nucleotides are TGTGCCAGCAGCTTTTCAGGGGCACGGAGCAATCAGCCCCAGCATTTT. Protein sequence: CASSFSGARSNQPQHF.

The chain combines TRBV10-2 with TRBJ2-1; 12 bases are a match to TRBD2. Trimming took 0 bases from V and 6 from J; bases not matched to a gene: 0. There are 15 residues in the CDR3. Germline V gives CDR1 WSHSY, CDR2 SAAADI. The CDR3 DNA follows: TGCGCCAGCAGTGAGTCGACTAGCGGGAGCAATGAGCAGTTCTTC. Its protein is CASSESTSGSNEQFF.

J is TRBJ2-1 and V is TRBV7-8; 13 bases align to TRBD2. Trimming at V came to 4 bases and at J to 4 bases, leaving 4 bases not matched to a gene. CDR1 is SGHVS, CDR2 FQNEAQ, per germline. This CDR3 contains 16 residues. The CDR3 sequence is CASSSGLAGIYNEQFF. CDR3 bases: TGTGCCAGCAGCTCGGGACTAGCGGGAATATACAATGAGCAGTTCTTC.

This clone was observed once. Within the sample, other DNA sequences also encode this same CDR3. V usage is TRBV9 and J usage is TRBJ2-5, with D unresolved. The CDR3 spans 13 residues. V was trimmed by 1 base and J by 5 bases, leaving 9 bases between them. CDR1 SGDLS and CDR2 YYNGEE come from the germline V gene. For the CDR3, the DNA is TGTGCCAGCAGCGTATGGGGTGAGGAGACCCAGTACTTC. It is translated as CASSVWGEETQYF. The entire variable domain, with the rest obtained from reference TRBV9 and TRBJ2-5, is as follows: DSGVTQTPKHLITATGQRVTLRCSPRSGDLSVYWYQQSLDQGLQFLIQYYNGEERAKGNILERFSAQQFPDLHSELNLSSLELGDSALYFCASSVWGEETQYFGPGTRLLVL.

The chain recombines TRBV7-8 with TRBJ2-7; possible D gene TRBD2, 6 bases. This CDR3 is 16 amino acids long. Germline assignment: CDR1 SGHVS and CDR2 FQNEAQ. Trimming pared 1 base from V and 0 bases from J, leaving 13 bases between. The chain's CDR3 is CASSLGQRAGSYEQYF. For the CDR3, the DNA is TGTGCCAGCAGCTTAGGGCAGCGGGCGGGCTCCTACGAGCAGTACTTC.

The gene calls are TRBV25-1 and TRBJ2-7, with D possibly matching TRBD1 (6 bases). CDR1 and CDR2 from the germline V gene are MGHDK and SYGVNS. Trimming removed 4 bases from V and 0 bases from J, with 10 bases in between. The length of the CDR3 is 14 residues. CDR3 protein: CASSAGTSSYEQYF. The DNA of the CDR3 is TGTGCCAGCAGTGCCGGGACATCCTCCTACGAGCAGTACTTC.

V is TRBV2 and J is TRBJ2-7; 11 bases fit TRBD2. CDR3 length: 17 residues. The trim removed 2 bases at V and 1 base at J, leaving 7 bases unmatched. In germline, CDR1 is SNHLY, CDR2 FYNNEI. In nucleotides, the CDR3 is TGTGCCAGCAGTGAACTAGCGGGAGGTTTTTCGTCCTACGAGCAGTACTTC. Encoded protein: CASSELAGGFSSYEQYF.

The V call is TRBV6-1, the J call TRBJ2-3; 9 nucleotides match TRBD2. The germline gives CDR1 MNHNS, CDR2 SASEGT. The J segment lost 0 bases and the V segment lost 2 bases, leaving 21 bases of the junction unmatched. The CDR3 sequence is 22 residues long. The CDR3 region is CASSEPSGITTIPTISTDTQYF. In DNA form, the CDR3 reads TGTGCCAGCAGTGAACCTAGCGGGATTACGACCATACCAACAATTAGCACAGATACGCAGTATTTT.

The chain links TRBV6-5 to TRBJ1-1, with TRBD1 matching 7 bases. The germline V gene encodes CDR1 MNHEY and CDR2 SVGAGI. This CDR3 contains 14 residues. J gave up 2 bases and V 4 bases, and 4 bases lay outside the gene matches. The CDR3 is CASSWTGFNTEAFF. As DNA, the CDR3 is TGTGCCAGCAGTTGGACAGGATTCAACACTGAAGCTTTCTTT.

In DNA form, the CDR3 reads TGTGCCAGCAGCTTAACATCTGGCTGGGAAAAACTGTTTTTT. The encoded protein is CASSLTSGWEKLFF. The rearrangement joins TRBV6-6 to TRBJ1-4; D uncertain. Per the germline V gene, CDR1 is MNHNY and CDR2 is SVGAGI (reference sequence). V was cut by 6 bases and J by 8 bases, with 16 bases left in between. This CDR3 is built from 14 residues.

About this clone itself: Other DNA sequences in this sample translate to the same CDR3. This chain joins TRBV27 and TRBJ2-7, with a possible D match to TRBD2 (6 bases). The CDR3 extends over 13 amino acids. Trimming cost V 4 bases and J 2 bases, with 9 bases left between them. Per germline, CDR1 MNHEY and CDR2 SMNVEV (reference sequence). CDR3 amino acids: CASSYGGTYEQYF. DNA of the CDR3: TGTGCCAGCAGTTACGGGGGAACCTACGAGCAGTACTTC.

The chain combines TRBV10-2 with TRBJ2-3; weak D call: TRBD1 (6 bases). From germline, CDR1 is WSHSY and CDR2 SAAADI. The CDR3 runs to 21 residues. Trimming took 0 bases from V and 1 from J, leaving 26 bases between them. This CDR3 reads CASSESTLLVGRGAGTDTQYF. CDR3 in DNA: TGCGCCAGCAGTGAGTCGACCTTGTTAGTAGGCAGGGGCGCGGGCACAGATACGCAGTATTTT.